This TCR beta chain was observed in a study of cytomegalovirus exposure and HLA in healthy donors (dated by TCRdb to the late 2010s). With regard to the full study: An earlier analysis of a few hundred of the donors reported under 300 Gb of sequence data and 95 million to 140 million unique TCR beta sequences obtained from roughly 180 million T cells. Roughly 5 DR-DQ haplotypes were handled as single units for association and clustering, since linkage in the cohort was strong. Donor age, sex, ethnicity and CMV serostatus were compiled alongside the repertoire data. About 300 gigabases of sequencing data and roughly 80 million unique TCR sequences made up an early release that covered several hundred HLA-typed donors. HLA typing included class I and class II loci at four-digit resolution. High-throughput TCR immunosequencing, statistical association of individual TCRs with disease status, and machine learning were combined to predict cytomegalovirus infection status. To decide whether each TCR beta V gene segment behaved as functional or pseudogenic, an earlier analysis of some 570 of the donors relied on high-throughput TCR beta sequencing. The number of typed donors differed by locus: about 629-630 for A, B, C, DRB1 and DQB1; some 500 for DQA1; some 590 for DPA1; and around 450 for DPB1. The study aimed to test whether signatures of past pathogen exposure could be identified by cataloging public T cell receptors. A separate validation cohort of 100 to 150 different subjects was used in addition to the roughly 720-subject first cohort. Across about 380 genotyped donors of the cohort, an average of about 220,000 unique TCR beta nucleotide sequences per donor were sequenced, and roughly a sixth of those sequences were non-productive. All discovery cohort repertoires had been generated using a single sequencing platform. Among the approximately 430 genotyped donors, around 81% belonged to the genetic ancestry cluster associated with self-reported Caucasian donors. In a later analysis, previously published TCR beta repertoires from more than 500 donors were re-analyzed and high-resolution HLA genotyping was added so that TCR occurrence patterns could be studied. A later genetic analysis took genome-wide SNP genotypes for about 55% of the roughly 700 donors and used that subset as a discovery cohort. Rather than drawing on any new phenotypic data, the later analysis identified candidate immune exposures from TCR beta sequences and the way those sequences occurred across donors. Using immunosequencing, the study profiled T cell repertoires from around 680 subjects and related those repertoires to cytomegalovirus serostatus. Results the study describes overall, beyond this receptor: A further reported finding was that TCR beta sequences accurately predicted the HLA-A and HLA-B alleles for most subjects in the first cohort. In a later genetic analysis, a missense DCLRE1C variant was associated with V-gene and J-gene trimming of TCR beta chains, and the association was replicated in an independent cohort. The sequencing pipeline was judged likely to have produced a cluster of highly shared sequence variants as a technical artifact. In a later analysis, most CMV-associated TCR beta chains were found to appear HLA-restricted, with HLA associations seemingly driven largely by CMV exposure. In a later analysis, several top co-occurrence clusters were reported to appear linked to parvovirus B19, influenza, CMV and Epstein-Barr virus. The 87-base-pair reads could not distinguish some IMGT-functional V segments, including TRBV6-2 and TRBV6-3, so those segments were excluded. Because some donors lacked HLA typing at each locus, the association tests relied only on the typed subset. Because counts were too low, roughly 16 rarely observed V segments, including chromosome 9 orphons, were excluded from the earlier analysis of roughly 580 of the donors. The presence/absence analyses assumed that sequencing depth was roughly uniform across donors, and that assumption may not be true. The classifier was reported to diagnose cytomegalovirus status with high specificity and sensitivity in both the original cohort and the validation cohort. A later analysis found that HLA-associated TCR beta chains were more clonally expanded and had lower generation probabilities than equally common non-associated chains. Across donors, most TCR sequences were observed very rarely, whereas some public TCRs were present in many individuals. When HLA alleles, especially DR and DQ, strongly co-occurred, TCR associations were difficult to assign to individual alleles. In vitro tests confirmed that a few of the cytomegalovirus-associated TCR beta chains recognize cytomegalovirus antigens. This cohort had only TCR beta chains sequenced, and the lack of alpha or paired-chain data limited which features could be detected. In the study, around 160 TCR beta chains were listed as associated with cytomegalovirus. According to the authors, the approach could potentially be generalized to other disease states and immunological phenotypes. Correlated functional status among segregating V segments might be attributable to linkage disequilibrium, but an unknown experimental factor could not be ruled out. In an earlier analysis of about 550 of the donors, most TCR beta V segments were observed in productive rearrangements about 87% or about 30% of the time, broadly matching IMGT annotations. A later analysis found that TCR association rates varied across HLA loci, with DRB1 alleles showing the most associated TCRs and HLA-C alleles the fewest. In a later genetic analysis, fewer N-insertions in productive TCRs were reported among donors in an Asian-associated ancestry cluster than the roughly 700-donor mean. The only immune exposure information available for the cohort was CMV serostatus. Specific HLA alleles were associated with around 18,000 TCR beta sequences at a false discovery rate of 0.05 in a later analysis.

With respect to this clone: Its antigen is currently not known. Base-call qualities are not available, and no considerably larger clone is one nucleotide away.

The cohort was made up of roughly 670 healthy bone marrow donors. All cohort members were sampled while nominally healthy, although unrecorded immune exposures were likely present. The donor was CMV seropositive and was included in the group of almost 300 seropositive cohort members. A peripheral blood sample was provided by each donor, and peripheral blood mononuclear cells were used for TCR beta sequencing. The Qiagen DNeasy Blood Extraction Kit was used to extract genomic DNA from the blood cell samples. Library generation was performed with the immunoSEQ multiplex PCR assay. For the multiplex PCR, a mixture combining 60 forward primers for TCR Vbeta segments and 13 reverse primers for TCR Jbeta segments was used. Amplification of the CDR3 region of rearranged TCR beta genes was performed with a multiplex PCR assay on genomic DNA. On the Illumina HiSeq System, the amplified TCR beta libraries were sequenced as 87-base-pair reads. In the paper's pipeline: A later analysis tallied tens of millions of unique TCR beta chains across the 666 repertoires, and around 10 million of those chains were shared by two or more donors. A nearest-neighbor algorithm error-corrected the raw reads and collapsed the reads into unique sequences, merging closely related sequences to remove PCR and sequencing errors. To assign V, D and J gene segments, CDR3 sequences were aligned to IMGT reference sequences. For a sequence to be retained, at least a six-nucleotide match to both a V gene segment and a J gene segment was required. A rearrangement was called productive if the CDR3 had no stop codons and remained in frame with V and J, and every other rearrangement was called non-productive. Following IMGT convention, CDR3 was defined as the stretch from the second conserved V-encoded cysteine to the conserved J-encoded phenylalanine. The earlier analysis of around 640 of the donors excluded sequences that lacked an unambiguous match to a single V gene segment. An earlier analysis of several hundred of the donors classified V segments as functional when productive rearrangements were above 56.7% and as segregating when the standard deviation between donors was above 5%. A statistical classification framework was developed to diagnose cytomegalovirus status using the catalog of TCR beta chain sequences. In a later analysis, TCR nucleotide sequences were compared against IMGT/GENE-DB human TR gene sequences so that V and J genes could be assigned. The TCRdist pipeline was used in a later analysis to assign CDR3 sequences and most-parsimonious VDJ recombination scenarios. In a later analysis, each TCR beta chain was defined by its CDR3 amino acid sequence together with its V-gene family, and reads lacking a unique V-gene family were excluded. In a later analysis, 500 to 700 highly shared, low-generation-probability nucleotide sequences were removed to address suspected cross-contamination and a sequencing artifact. A later analysis calculated a clonal expansion index for each public chain from normalized within-repertoire ranks of inferred template counts. Generation probabilities in a later analysis came from a VDJ recombination model fitted to out-of-frame rearrangements, and those results were checked against IGoR. A later analysis scored TCR-TCR, TCR-HLA and TCR-CMV co-occurrence with hypergeometric tests, applying a repertoire-size bias correction to TCR pairs. In a later analysis, false discovery rates were estimated by permuting HLA or CMV assignments 20 times. In a later analysis, co-occurring TCRs were grouped using DBSCAN, with TCRdist sequence similarity added in when clustering inside HLA-allele-positive subsets. Repertoires with fewer than 30,000 or more than 120,000 public chains were left out of co-occurrence clustering, as were four to six repertoires with anomalous nucleotide sharing. Here the immuneACCESS table is served through TCRdb, limited to in-frame sequences with V and J called. Missing clones are a known gap in these copies; in checked studies unresolved V genes cover under half, and the rest lacks a known reason. The DNA was the basis for D and trimming; V, J and clone size are from that table. The sample table lists about 78,000 clones, around 70% of them with a count of one. Approximately 12% of the sample comes from the top ten.

A distance of 13 bases separates the germline ends of V and J, which lose 0 bases and 5 bases respectively. CDR1 and CDR2, looked up from the germline V gene, are SNHLY and FYNNEI. The CDR3 holds 15 amino acids from the cysteine to the phenylalanine. Only the CDR3 portion is preserved as DNA: 45 bases, with reading frame beginning at the first base. This clonotype originated in a woman aged 35 to 49 in good health and CMV-seropositive. Sequencing used PBMCs. Here the chain combines TRBV2 and TRBJ1-1; the D gene is perhaps TRBD1, on 6 matching bases. The DNA is TGTGCCAGCAGTGAAGCTACAGGGATGTTAACTGAAGCTTTCTTT. Its translation reads: CASSEATGMLTEAFF.